Following are 21 T cell receptor beta chains from one sample sequenced in a study of T cells in narcolepsy. The assay was immunoSEQ multiplex PCR, and TCRdb's table has in-frame clones only and misses some. Of roughly 35,000 clones listed, approximately 80% are singletons. The source material was memory (CD45RA-) CD4+ T cells from blood. These receptors were collected from a human donor in good health.

This clone has just a few counts. The chain uses TRBV21-1 and TRBJ1-2. TRBV21-1 is marked as a pseudogene. The CDR3 length is 12 residues. The CDR3 DNA sequence: TGTGCCAGCAGCAAAGCGCCTATTTACTACACCTTC. As protein: CASSKAPIYYTF.

The chain combines TRBV4-2 with TRBJ1-5; weak D call: TRBD1 (5 bases). The germline V gene encodes CDR1 LGHNA and CDR2 YNFKEQ. V shed 4 bases and J shed 5 bases, with 21 bases lying between them. CDR3 length: 17 residues. CDR3: CASSLSGLRGAYQPQHF. The CDR3 nucleotides are TGTGCCAGCAGCCTCTCAGGTTTACGAGGGGCCTATCAGCCCCAGCATTTT.

The V and J genes are TRBV19 and TRBJ2-7; TRBD1 matches at 7 bases. CDR1 and CDR2 (germline): LNHDA, SQIVND (reference sequence). The CDR3 is made up of 13 amino acids. V trimming: 6 bases; J trimming: 4 bases; junction bases outside the gene matches: 6. The CDR3 sequence is CASRRQGMYEQYF. CDR3 nucleotides: TGTGCCAGTAGAAGACAGGGTATGTACGAGCAGTACTTC.

The chain combines TRBV19 with TRBJ2-7; possible D gene TRBD1, 6 bases. CDR1 and CDR2 from the germline V gene are LNHDA and SQIVND (reference sequence). This CDR3 comprises 13 residues. V was clipped by 1 base and J by 5 bases, with 9 bases between them. The CDR3 sequence is CASSIVSGDEQYF. CDR3 DNA sequence: TGTGCCAGTAGTATAGTTTCAGGGGACGAGCAGTACTTC.

The chain combines TRBV7-2 with TRBJ1-2, with TRBD1 matching over 7 bases. The CDR3 totals 14 residues. Germline V gives CDR1 SGHTA, CDR2 FQGNSA. Trimming cost V 1 base and J 3 bases; bases outside gene matches: 2. CDR3 residues: CASSLGQGHYGYTF. The CDR3 nucleotides read TGTGCCAGCAGCTTAGGACAGGGACACTATGGCTACACCTTC.

The chain uses TRBV5-1 and TRBJ2-7; 16 nucleotides match TRBD2. After removal of 4 bases from V and 5 bases from J, the junction contained 9 bases not matched to a gene. The CDR3 extends over 17 amino acids. Germline CDR1 SGHRS, CDR2 YFSETQ. CDR3 region: CASSPGTSGRVSHEQYF. The CDR3 DNA follows: TGCGCCAGCAGCCCTGGGACTAGCGGGAGGGTATCCCACGAGCAGTACTTC.

The rearrangement uses TRBV4-3 and TRBJ2-3, with a weak D call TRBD2 (5 bases). V was clipped by 2 bases and J by 3 bases, with 15 bases between them. Germline values: CDR1 LGHNA, CDR2 YSLEER. There are 16 residues in the CDR3. The CDR3 coding sequence is TGCGCCAGCAGCCAAAGCGGAGCCTCAGATACAGATACGCAGTATTTT. Translating it yields CASSQSGASDTDTQYF.

This sequence joins TRBV7-2 and TRBJ1-4; D perhaps matches TRBD1 (5 bases). The V gene's germline CDR1 is SGHTA and CDR2 FQGNSA. The CDR3 loop spans 15 amino acids. Trimming shortened V by 5 bases and J by 4 bases, and 14 bases separated the two germline ends. DNA of the CDR3: TGTGCCAGCAGCCCGGGGCGGTTCGGTAATGAAAAACTGTTTTTT. Translating gives CASSPGRFGNEKLFF.

V gene TRBV6-5 combines with J gene TRBJ1-6; D might be TRBD1 (6 bases). Germline values: CDR1 MNHEY, CDR2 SVGAGI. This CDR3 has 14 amino acids. V gave up 6 bases and J gave up 13 bases, with 19 bases separating them. The CDR3 spells CASRPTGMTAPLHF. As DNA, the CDR3 is TGTGCCAGCAGGCCTACAGGGATGACGGCGCCCCTCCACTTT.

The V call is TRBV30, the J call TRBJ1-1, with a tentative D call TRBD1 (5 bases). Germline values: CDR1 GTSNPN, CDR2 SVGIG (reference sequence). The CDR3 is made up of 13 amino acids. Trimming left V 3 bases short and J 1 base short, with 9 bases between. The CDR3 DNA sequence: TGTGCCTGGAGGGAAAGGGGGAACACTGAAGCTTTCTTT. The encoded protein is CAWRERGNTEAFF.

The chain is built from TRBV4-2 and TRBJ2-3, with D perhaps TRBD1 or TRBD2 (5 bases each). CDR1 and CDR2 from the germline V gene are LGHNA and YNFKEQ. V was clipped by 0 bases and J by 0 bases, with 10 bases between them. This CDR3 contains 16 residues. This CDR3 is CASSQDVGASTDTQYF. The CDR3 DNA reads TGTGCCAGCAGCCAAGATGTCGGGGCTAGCACAGATACGCAGTATTTT.

This clone was detected only once. This chain joins TRBV5-5 and TRBJ2-3; D possibly corresponds to TRBD1 (5 bases). This CDR3 is built from 14 residues. Germline loops: CDR1 SGHKS, CDR2 YYEKEE (reference sequence). V lost 1 base to trimming and J lost 3 bases, with 9 bases between them. The CDR3 DNA is TGTGCCAGCAGCTTGAGGCAGGGTACAGATACGCAGTATTTT. Translation gives CASSLRQGTDTQYF.

The chain carries TRBV10-1 and TRBJ1-5, with a tentative D call TRBD1 (5 bases). V dropped 3 bases and J dropped 3 bases, with 15 bases sitting between them. The CDR3 loop spans 16 amino acids. Germline-derived CDR1 and CDR2 are WNHNN and SYGVQD (reference sequence). CDR3 loop: CASSDTPGPINQPQHF. The DNA of the CDR3 is TGCGCCAGCAGTGACACCCCGGGACCAATCAATCAGCCCCAGCATTTT.

The chain has TRBV19 and TRBJ1-5; 8 nucleotides agree with TRBD1. J was trimmed by 4 bases and V by 7 bases; bases with no gene match: 9. Germline lookup yields CDR1 LNHDA and CDR2 SQIVND (reference sequence). CDR3 size: 15 residues. Here the CDR3 reads CASTTDRGWNQPQHF. The CDR3 coding sequence is TGTGCCAGTACTACCGACAGGGGCTGGAATCAGCCCCAGCATTTT.

The V call is TRBV13, the J call TRBJ2-7; a weak D match, TRBD1 (7 bases). CDR3 length: 16 residues. V lost 5 bases, J lost 0 bases, and 17 bases lay in between. Germline V gives CDR1 PRHDT, CDR2 FYEKMQ (reference sequence). CDR3 residues: CASSVRRDRSSYEQYF. Here the CDR3 DNA reads TGTGCCAGCAGCGTTCGGAGGGACAGAAGCTCCTACGAGCAGTACTTC.

This clone was observed a single time. The chain is built from TRBV6-1 and TRBJ2-1; 9 bases fit TRBD1. Germline lookup yields CDR1 MNHNS and CDR2 SASEGT. This CDR3 is built from 16 residues. V was clipped by 4 bases and J by 2 bases; unmatched bases: 6. CDR3 loop: CASSGTQGAAYNEQFF. CDR3 in DNA: TGTGCCAGCAGTGGAACACAGGGGGCCGCCTACAATGAGCAGTTCTTC.

This clone has only one observation. The V call is TRBV7-6, the J call TRBJ2-5, with TRBD2 identical over 8 bases. This CDR3 is 16 amino acids long. From germline, CDR1 is SGHVS and CDR2 FNYEAQ. V lost 5 bases, J lost 1 base, and 9 bases stayed unmatched. The CDR3 loop is CASSGYGGATQETQYF. The CDR3 coding sequence is TGTGCCAGCAGCGGGTACGGGGGGGCCACCCAAGAGACCCAGTACTTC.

The rearrangement joins TRBV9 to TRBJ1-6, with D perhaps TRBD1 (6 bases). Deletions cut 0 bases from V and 7 bases from J, with 14 bases between. The CDR3 loop spans 16 amino acids. Germline lookup yields CDR1 SGDLS and CDR2 YYNGEE. CDR3 region: CASSVEAGADNSPLHF. The CDR3 DNA follows: TGTGCCAGCAGCGTAGAGGCAGGGGCTGACAATTCACCCCTCCACTTT.

This clone was seen a few times. The chain carries TRBV2 and TRBJ1-3; maybe TRBD1 (6 bases). In germline, CDR1 is SNHLY, CDR2 FYNNEI. This CDR3 comprises 14 residues. V was pared by 8 bases and J by 1 base, with 12 bases between. CDR3 sequence: CASRTQGSGNTIYF. In DNA form, the CDR3 reads TGTGCCAGCCGAACACAGGGATCTGGAAACACCATATATTTT.

Remarks on this clone: At the DNA level, this CDR3 is encoded by other sequences in the same sample as well. This chain joins TRBV5-6 and TRBJ2-5; D is ambiguous. V lost 5 bases to trimming and J lost 2 bases, with 4 bases between them. CDR3 length: 11 amino acids. Germline assignment: CDR1 SGHDT and CDR2 YYEEEE. The CDR3 DNA reads TGTGCCAGCAGGTTTCAAGAGACCCAGTACTTC. Residues: CASRFQETQYF.

This chain uses TRBV27 with TRBJ1-5, with D hard to call. Per germline, CDR1 MNHEY and CDR2 SMNVEV (reference sequence). The CDR3 consists of 13 residues. The germline V and J ends were trimmed by 6 bases and 3 bases, with 9 bases remaining between them. DNA of the CDR3: TGTGCCAGCAGCCAGTCTTTCAATCAGCCCCAGCATTTT. It is translated as CASSQSFNQPQHF.